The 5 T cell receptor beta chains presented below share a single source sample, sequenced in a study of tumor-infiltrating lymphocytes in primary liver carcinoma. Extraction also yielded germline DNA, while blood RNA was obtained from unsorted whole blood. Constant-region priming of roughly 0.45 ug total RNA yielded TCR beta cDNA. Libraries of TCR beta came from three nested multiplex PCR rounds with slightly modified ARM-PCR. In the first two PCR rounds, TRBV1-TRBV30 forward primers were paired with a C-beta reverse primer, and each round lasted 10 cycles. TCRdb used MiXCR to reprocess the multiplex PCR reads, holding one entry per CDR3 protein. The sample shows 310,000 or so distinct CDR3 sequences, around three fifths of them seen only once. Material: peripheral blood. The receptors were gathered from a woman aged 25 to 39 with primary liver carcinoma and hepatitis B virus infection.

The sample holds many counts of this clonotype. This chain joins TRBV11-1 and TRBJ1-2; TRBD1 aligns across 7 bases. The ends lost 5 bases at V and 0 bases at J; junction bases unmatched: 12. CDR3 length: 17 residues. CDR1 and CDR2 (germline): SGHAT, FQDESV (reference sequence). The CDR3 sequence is CASSRNRDRLSNYGYTF. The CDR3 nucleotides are TGTGCCAGCAGCCGAAACCGGGACAGACTCTCTAACTATGGCTACACCTTC.

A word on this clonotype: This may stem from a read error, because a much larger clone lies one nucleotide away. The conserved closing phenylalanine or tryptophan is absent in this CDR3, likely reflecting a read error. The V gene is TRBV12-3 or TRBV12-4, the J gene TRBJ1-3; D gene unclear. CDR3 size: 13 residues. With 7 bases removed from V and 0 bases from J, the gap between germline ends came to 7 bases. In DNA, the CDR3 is TGTGCCAGCAACCAGCGCTCTGGAAACACCATATATTAT. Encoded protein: CASNQRSGNTIYY.

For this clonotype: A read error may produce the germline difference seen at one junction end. In nucleotides, the CDR3 is TGTGCCAACAGCAGCAGCAATGAGCAGATCTTC. Translated: CANSSSNEQIF. The rearrangement uses TRBV11-2 and TRBJ2-1; D gene uncertain. The CDR3 runs 11 residues. Germline V CDR1 and CDR2: SGHAT, FQNNGV.

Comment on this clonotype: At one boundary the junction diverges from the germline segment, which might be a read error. DNA of the CDR3: TGTGCCAGCAGGGAAGGAGGGAGTCGGTTATACAATGAGCAGTTCTTC. It codes for CASREGGSRLYNEQFF. The chain links TRBV6-1 to TRBJ2-1; possible D gene TRBD2, 6 bases. Per germline, CDR1 MNHNS and CDR2 SASEGT. The length of the CDR3 is 16 residues.

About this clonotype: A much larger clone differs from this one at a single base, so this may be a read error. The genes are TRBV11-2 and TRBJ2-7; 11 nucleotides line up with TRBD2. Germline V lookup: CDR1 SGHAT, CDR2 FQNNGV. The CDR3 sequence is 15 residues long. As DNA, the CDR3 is TGTGTCAGCAGCTTCACTAGCGGGGGTTCCTACGAGCAGTACTTC. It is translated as CVSSFTSGGSYEQYF.